This TCR beta chain derives from a study of blood T cell repertoires in COVID-19. Overall study: Donors in the United States, Italy and Spain gave samples during acute or convalescent COVID-19. Sample material is recorded as cDNA or gDNA derived from T cells, B-cell-depleted T cells, or PBMCs.

Assay used: immunoSEQ multiplex PCR; TCRdb lists only in-frame clones, some missing. The sample lists 250,000 to 300,000 clones, around 90% occurring once. Germline CDR1 KGHSH, CDR2 LQKENI. V lost 3 bases and J lost 6, with 17 bases in between. This CDR3 is built from 15 residues. This rearrangement joins TRBV18 to TRBJ1-2, with a weak D call TRBD1 (6 bases). The sample consisted of peripheral blood. The clonotype was recovered from a woman in her fifties or sixties with COVID-19, enrolled during active disease. The CDR3 protein is CASSPRTEGGDGYTF. CDR3 in DNA: TGTGCCAGCTCACCCCGGACAGAGGGCGGCGATGGCTACACCTTC.